This TCR beta chain was sequenced for a study of shared clonotypes between healthy human individuals. Study context: Donors had three CD4 naive, three CD4 memory, two CD8 naive and one CD8 memory plate apiece.

Several immunoSEQ 96-well plates shared each subset's DNA, each plate a replicate. Repertoires were generated with immunoSEQ multiplex PCR, while TCRdb's copy carries only in-frame clones and drops some. Among about 2 million clones listed, approximately 95% were seen once. Naive-designated CD8 cells lacked CD45RO, were positively enriched for CCR7, and omitted terminally differentiated effector memory CD45RA+ cells. This TCR came from a man younger than 35 in good health. The sequenced material came from naive CD8+ T cells sorted from blood.

The CDR3 nucleotides are TGTGCCAGCAGCGTAGGTACAGAAGGAATCTACGAGCAGTACTTC. This gives the protein CASSVGTEGIYEQYF. This chain joins TRBV9 and TRBJ2-7; D gene unclear. Trimming removed 0 bases from V and 3 bases from J, with 13 bases in between. The germline gives CDR1 SGDLS, CDR2 YYNGEE. The CDR3 spans 15 residues. The full variable domain, in which reference TRBV9 and TRBJ2-7 provide the parts outside the CDR3, is DSGVTQTPKHLITATGQRVTLRCSPRSGDLSVYWYQQSLDQGLQFLIQYYNGEERAKGNILERFSAQQFPDLHSELNLSSLELGDSALYFCASSVGTEGIYEQYFGPGTRLTVT.